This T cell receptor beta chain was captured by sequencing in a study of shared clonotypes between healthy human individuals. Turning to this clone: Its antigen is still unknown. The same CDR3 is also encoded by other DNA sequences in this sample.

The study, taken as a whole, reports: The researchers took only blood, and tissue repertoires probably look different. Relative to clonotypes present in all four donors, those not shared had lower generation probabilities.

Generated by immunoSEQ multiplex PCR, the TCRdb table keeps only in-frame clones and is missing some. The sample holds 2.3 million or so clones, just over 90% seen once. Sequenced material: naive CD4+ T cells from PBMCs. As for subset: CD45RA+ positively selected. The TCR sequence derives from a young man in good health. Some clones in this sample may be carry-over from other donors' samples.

The CDR3 sequence: CASSVGQGGNYGYTF. The DNA for the CDR3 is TGTGCCAGCAGCGTAGGGCAGGGAGGGAACTATGGCTACACCTTC. The V gene is TRBV9, the J gene TRBJ1-2, with D possibly being TRBD1 (5 bases). V gave up 0 bases and J gave up 2 bases, with 11 bases separating them. This CDR3 has 15 amino acids. In germline, CDR1 is SGDLS, CDR2 YYNGEE.